The 5 T cell receptor beta chains given below trace back to one sample, sequenced in a study of T cell responses to AZD1222 COVID-19 vaccine. Profiling relied on immunoSEQ multiplex PCR, and the TCRdb table lists in-frame clones only, not all of them. The sample shows 150,000 or so clones, over 75% of them seen only once. Sequenced here: peripheral blood, sampled on day 0 of AZD1222 vaccination. The origin of the receptors is an adult in good health.

This chain joins TRBV7-2 and TRBJ1-1; D not certain. The CDR3 is 12 residues long. Trimming shortened V by 0 bases and J by 6 bases, and 5 bases separated the two germline ends. Germline V lookup: CDR1 SGHTA, CDR2 FQGNSA. For the CDR3, the DNA is TGTGCCAGCAGCTTAGCCACAGCTGAAGCTTTCTTT. Translation gives CASSLATAEAFF.

This clone showed up just once. CDR3 in amino acids: CASSPIPGGPLGNTIYF. CDR3 coding DNA: TGTGCCAGCAGCCCAATACCGGGGGGGCCTTTGGGCAACACCATATATTTT. The V call is TRBV9, the J call TRBJ1-3, with a possible D match to TRBD1 (6 bases). The germline CDR1 and CDR2 sequences are SGDLS and YYNGEE. CDR3 length: 17 amino acids. V gave up 4 bases and J gave up 7 bases, with 24 bases separating them.

The chain has TRBV28 and TRBJ2-7; the D gene could be TRBD1 or TRBD2 (5 bases each). The CDR3 has 15 amino acids. V was trimmed by 5 bases and J by 4 bases, leaving 18 bases between them. The V gene's germline CDR1 is MDHEN and CDR2 SYDVKM. The CDR3 DNA is TGTGCCAGCAGTCCCGGGACCCCCTTTCGTTACGAGCAGTACTTC. It is translated as CASSPGTPFRYEQYF. The variable domain in full, completed from reference TRBV28 and TRBJ2-7, reads DVKVTQSSRYLVKRTGEKVFLECVQDMDHENMFWYRQDPGLGLRLIYFSYDVKMKEKGDIPEGYSVSREKKERFSLILESASTNQTSMYLCASSPGTPFRYEQYFGPGTRLTVT.

CDR3 nucleotides: TGTGCCAGCAGCCCAGTCCACGGCTCTGGAAACACCATATATTTT. Protein sequence: CASSPVHGSGNTIYF. The chain carries TRBV3-1 (or the pseudogene TRBV3-2) and TRBJ1-3; no definite D call. This CDR3 spans 15 amino acids. V was clipped by 4 bases and J by 0 bases, with 10 bases between them. Looked up from germline, CDR1 is LGHDT and CDR2 is YNNKEL (reference sequence).

The rearrangement links TRBV5-6 to TRBJ1-2; unclear D gene. V lost 0 bases, J lost 5 bases, and 17 bases lay in between. The CDR3 has 16 amino acids. Germline lookup yields CDR1 SGHDT and CDR2 YYEEEE. The CDR3 bases are TGTGCCAGCAGCTTGGCCTTGGGGATCCAAATATATGGCTACACCTTC. Translation: CASSLALGIQIYGYTF.